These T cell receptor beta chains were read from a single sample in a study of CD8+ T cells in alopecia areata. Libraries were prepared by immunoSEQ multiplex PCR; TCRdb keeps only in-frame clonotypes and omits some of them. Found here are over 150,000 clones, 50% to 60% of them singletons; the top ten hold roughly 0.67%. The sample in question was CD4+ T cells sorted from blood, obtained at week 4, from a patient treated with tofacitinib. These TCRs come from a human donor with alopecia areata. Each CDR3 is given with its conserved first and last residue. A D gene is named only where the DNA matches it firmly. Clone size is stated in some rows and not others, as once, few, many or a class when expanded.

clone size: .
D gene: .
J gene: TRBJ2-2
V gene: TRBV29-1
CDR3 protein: CSVETGRGPGELFF
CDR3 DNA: TGCAGCGTTGAAACTGGAAGGGGCCCCGGGGAGCTGTTTTTT

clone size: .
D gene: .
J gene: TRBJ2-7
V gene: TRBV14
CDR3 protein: CASSQDTRFSEQYF
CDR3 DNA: TGTGCCAGCAGCCAAGATACAAGATTCTCCGAGCAGTACTTC

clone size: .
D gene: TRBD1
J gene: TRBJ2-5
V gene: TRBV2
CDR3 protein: CASSPQGAPQETQYF
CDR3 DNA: TGTGCCAGCAGCCCCCAGGGGGCCCCCCAAGAGACCCAGTACTTC

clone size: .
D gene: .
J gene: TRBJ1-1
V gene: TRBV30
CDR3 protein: CAWRWGNMNTEAFF
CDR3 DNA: TGTGCCTGGAGGTGGGGGAACATGAACACTGAAGCTTTCTTT

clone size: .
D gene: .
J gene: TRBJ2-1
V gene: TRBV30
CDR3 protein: CAWSVFLRWFF
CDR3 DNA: TGTGCCTGGAGTGTTTTCCTGAGGTGGTTCTTC

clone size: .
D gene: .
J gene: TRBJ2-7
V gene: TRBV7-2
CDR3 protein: CASSSTGYEQYF
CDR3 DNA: TGTGCCAGCAGCTCCACGGGCTACGAGCAGTACTTC

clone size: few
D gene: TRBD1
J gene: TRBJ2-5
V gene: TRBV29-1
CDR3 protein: CSVVSGQDTRQETQYF
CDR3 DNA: TGCAGCGTTGTATCAGGACAGGACACGAGACAAGAGACCCAGTACTTC

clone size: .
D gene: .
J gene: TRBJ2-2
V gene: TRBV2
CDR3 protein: CASNYGTNTGELFF
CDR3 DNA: TGTGCCAGCAATTATGGGACGAACACCGGGGAGCTGTTTTTT

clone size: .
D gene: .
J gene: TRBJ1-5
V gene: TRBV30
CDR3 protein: CAWGDGSNQPQHF
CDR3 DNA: TGTGCCTGGGGGGACGGGAGCAATCAGCCCCAGCATTTT

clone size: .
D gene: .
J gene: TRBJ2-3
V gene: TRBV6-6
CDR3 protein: CASTGSTDTQYF
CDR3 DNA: TGTGCCAGCACCGGAAGCACAGATACGCAGTATTTT

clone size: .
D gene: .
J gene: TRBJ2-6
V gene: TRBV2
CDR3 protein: CASSELGAAGANVLTF
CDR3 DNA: TGTGCCAGCAGTGAATTGGGAGCTGCTGGGGCCAACGTCCTGACTTTC

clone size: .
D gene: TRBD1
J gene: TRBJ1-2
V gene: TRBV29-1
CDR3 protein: CSVDYRGPDYGYTF
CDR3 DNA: TGCAGCGTGGACTACAGGGGGCCAGACTATGGCTACACCTTC